This T cell receptor beta chain was found in a study of blood T cells in healthy people across ages. Russia was home to the donors, healthy Caucasian individuals aged about 6 to 90. Extractions gave at least 5 micrograms of total RNA per sample. The use of a sample-barcoded 5' primer and a J-beta primer mix characterized a second PCR of about 7 to 12 cycles. TCRdb fed the 5' RACE reads into MiXCR, producing one record per CDR3 protein. The sample contains about 640,000 distinct CDR3 sequences, under 70% of which appear only once. Source material: blood. This TCR was sampled from a man aged 60-69 years in good health.

The CDR3 region has the DNA TGTGCCAGCGGCTGGACAGGGTCAAACTATGGCTACACCTTC. Its translation is CASGWTGSNYGYTF. This chain uses TRBV12-3 or TRBV12-4 with TRBJ1-2; 8 bases align to TRBD1. V trimming: 8 bases; J trimming: 2 bases; junction bases outside the gene matches: 7. CDR3 length: 14 residues.